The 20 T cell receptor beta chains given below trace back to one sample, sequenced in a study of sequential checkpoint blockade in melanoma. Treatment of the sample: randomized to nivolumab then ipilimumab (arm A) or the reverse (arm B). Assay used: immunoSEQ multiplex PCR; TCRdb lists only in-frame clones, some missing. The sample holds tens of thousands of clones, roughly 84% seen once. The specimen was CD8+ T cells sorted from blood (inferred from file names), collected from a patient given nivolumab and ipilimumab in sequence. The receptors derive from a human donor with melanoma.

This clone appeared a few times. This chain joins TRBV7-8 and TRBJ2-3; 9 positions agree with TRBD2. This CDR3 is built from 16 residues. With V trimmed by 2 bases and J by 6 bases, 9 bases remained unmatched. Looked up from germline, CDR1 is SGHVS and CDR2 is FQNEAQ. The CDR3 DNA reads TGTGCCAGCAGCTTAATAGTGACTAGCGGTTGGGATACGCAGTATTTT. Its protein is CASSLIVTSGWDTQYF.

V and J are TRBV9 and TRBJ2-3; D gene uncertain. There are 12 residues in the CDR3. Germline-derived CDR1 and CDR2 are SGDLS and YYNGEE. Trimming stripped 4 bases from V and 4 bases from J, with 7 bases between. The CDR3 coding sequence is TGTGCCAGCAGCATTTATGCAGATACGCAGTATTTT. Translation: CASSIYADTQYF.

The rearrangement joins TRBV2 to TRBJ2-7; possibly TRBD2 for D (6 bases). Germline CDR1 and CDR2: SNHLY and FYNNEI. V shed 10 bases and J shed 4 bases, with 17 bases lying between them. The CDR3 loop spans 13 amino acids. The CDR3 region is CATSFGSLYEQYV. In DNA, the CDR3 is TGTGCCACCAGCTTCGGGAGTTTGTACGAGCAGTACGTC.

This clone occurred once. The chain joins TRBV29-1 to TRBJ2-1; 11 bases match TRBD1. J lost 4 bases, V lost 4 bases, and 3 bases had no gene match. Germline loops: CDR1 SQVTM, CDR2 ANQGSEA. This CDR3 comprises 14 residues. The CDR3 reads CSVARDRGYNEQFF. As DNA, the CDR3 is TGCAGCGTTGCCCGGGACAGGGGGTACAATGAGCAGTTCTTC.

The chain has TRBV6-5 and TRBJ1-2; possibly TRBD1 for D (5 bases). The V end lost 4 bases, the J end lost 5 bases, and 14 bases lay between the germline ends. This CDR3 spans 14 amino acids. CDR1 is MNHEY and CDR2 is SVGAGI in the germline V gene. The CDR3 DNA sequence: TGTGCCAGCAGTTCGGACCACGGGGGGTATGGCTACACCTTC. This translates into CASSSDHGGYGYTF.

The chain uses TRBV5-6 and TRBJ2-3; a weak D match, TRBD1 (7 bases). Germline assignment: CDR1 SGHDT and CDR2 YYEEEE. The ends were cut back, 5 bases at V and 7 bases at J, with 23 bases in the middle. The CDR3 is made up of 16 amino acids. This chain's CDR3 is CASSSIGVGGGNTQYF. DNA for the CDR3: TGTGCCAGCAGTTCCATAGGGGTAGGGGGCGGGAATACGCAGTATTTT.

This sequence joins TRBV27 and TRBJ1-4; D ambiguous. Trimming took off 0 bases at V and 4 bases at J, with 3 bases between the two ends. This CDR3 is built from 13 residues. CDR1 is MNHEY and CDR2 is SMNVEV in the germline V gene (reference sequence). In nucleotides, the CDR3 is TGTGCCAGCAGTTTATCCGGTAATGAAAAACTGTTTTTT. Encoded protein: CASSLSGNEKLFF.

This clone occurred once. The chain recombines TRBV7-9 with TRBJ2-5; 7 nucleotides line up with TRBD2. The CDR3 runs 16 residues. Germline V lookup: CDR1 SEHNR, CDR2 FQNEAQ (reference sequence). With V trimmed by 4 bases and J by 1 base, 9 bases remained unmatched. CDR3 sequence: CASSSGLSPPQETQYF. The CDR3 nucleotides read TGTGCCAGCAGCTCGGGACTATCCCCCCCCCAAGAGACCCAGTACTTC.

In DNA, the CDR3 is TGCGCCAGCAGCCAAGATCGGGACAGGAGCTCCTACGAGCAGTACTTC. It translates to CASSQDRDRSSYEQYF. The chain recombines TRBV4-1 with TRBJ2-7; 8 nucleotides match TRBD1. This CDR3 has 16 amino acids. Trimming removed 0 bases from V and 0 bases from J; junction bases left unmatched: 4. Germline V gives CDR1 MGHRA, CDR2 YSYEKL.

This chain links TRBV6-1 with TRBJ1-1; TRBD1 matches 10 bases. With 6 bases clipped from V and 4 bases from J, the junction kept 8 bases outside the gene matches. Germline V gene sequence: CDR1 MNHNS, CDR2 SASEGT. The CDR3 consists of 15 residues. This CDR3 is CASRPPRDRGTEAFF. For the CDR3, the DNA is TGTGCCAGCAGGCCCCCCCGGGACAGGGGCACTGAAGCTTTCTTT.

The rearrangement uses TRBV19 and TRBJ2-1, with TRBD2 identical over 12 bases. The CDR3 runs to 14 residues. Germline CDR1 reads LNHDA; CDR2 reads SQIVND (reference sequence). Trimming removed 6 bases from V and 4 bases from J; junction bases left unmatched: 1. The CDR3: CASSTSGGYNEQFF. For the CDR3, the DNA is TGTGCCAGTAGCACTAGCGGGGGGTACAATGAGCAGTTCTTC.

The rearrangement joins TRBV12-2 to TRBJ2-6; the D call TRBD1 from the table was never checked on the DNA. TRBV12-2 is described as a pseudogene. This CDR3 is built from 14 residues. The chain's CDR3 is CASRLVGALGVLTF. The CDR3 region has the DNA TGTGCAAGTCGCTTAGTGGGGGCGTTGGGCGTCCTGACTTTC.

CDR3 DNA sequence: TGTGCCAGCAGTCCTACAGGGGGCTTCAATGAGCAGTTCTTC. This translates into CASSPTGGFNEQFF. V and J are TRBV27 and TRBJ2-1, with 9 bases aligning to TRBD1. CDR3 length: 14 amino acids. J lost 6 bases, V lost 5 bases, and 5 bases had no gene match. Germline lookup yields CDR1 MNHEY and CDR2 SMNVEV (reference sequence).

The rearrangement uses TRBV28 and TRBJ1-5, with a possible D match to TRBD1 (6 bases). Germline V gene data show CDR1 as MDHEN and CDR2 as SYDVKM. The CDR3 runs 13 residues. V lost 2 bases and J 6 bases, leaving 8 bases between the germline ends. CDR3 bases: TGTGCCAGCAGTTTAATGGGGGCTCAGCCCCAGCATTTT. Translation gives CASSLMGAQPQHF.

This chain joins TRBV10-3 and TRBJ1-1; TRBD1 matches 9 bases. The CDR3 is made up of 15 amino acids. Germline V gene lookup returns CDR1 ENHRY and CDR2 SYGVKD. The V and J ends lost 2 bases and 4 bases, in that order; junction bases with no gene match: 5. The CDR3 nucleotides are TGTGCCATCAGTGAGGCCGGGACAGGGTCCACTGAAGCTTTCTTT. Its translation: CAISEAGTGSTEAFF.

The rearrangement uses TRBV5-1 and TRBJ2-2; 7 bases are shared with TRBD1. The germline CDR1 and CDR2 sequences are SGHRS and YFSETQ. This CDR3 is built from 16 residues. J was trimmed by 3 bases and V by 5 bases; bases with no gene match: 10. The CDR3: CASRVKGAQDTGELFF. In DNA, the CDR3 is TGCGCCAGCAGGGTGAAGGGGGCGCAGGACACCGGGGAGCTGTTTTTT.

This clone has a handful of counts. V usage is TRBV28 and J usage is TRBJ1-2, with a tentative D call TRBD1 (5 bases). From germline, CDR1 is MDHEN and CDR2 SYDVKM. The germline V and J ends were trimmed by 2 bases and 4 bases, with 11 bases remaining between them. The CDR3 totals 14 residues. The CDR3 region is CASSLAGGSYGYTF. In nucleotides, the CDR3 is TGTGCCAGCAGTTTAGCGGGGGGGAGCTATGGCTACACCTTC.

CDR3 loop: CASREREWSTGELFF. CDR3 in DNA: TGTGCCAGCAGGGAGCGGGAATGGAGCACCGGGGAGCTGTTTTTT. The J gene is TRBJ2-2, the V gene TRBV6-1, with 7 nucleotides matching TRBD2. The CDR3 contains 15 residues. The trim removed 6 bases at V and 4 bases at J, leaving 8 bases unmatched. CDR1 is MNHNS and CDR2 is SASEGT in the germline V gene.

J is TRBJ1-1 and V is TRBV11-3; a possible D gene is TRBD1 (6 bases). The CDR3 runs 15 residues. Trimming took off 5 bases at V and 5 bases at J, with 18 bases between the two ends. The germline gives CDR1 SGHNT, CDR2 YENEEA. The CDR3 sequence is CASSANREGRTEAFF. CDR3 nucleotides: TGTGCCAGCAGCGCCAACAGGGAAGGACGGACTGAAGCTTTCTTT.

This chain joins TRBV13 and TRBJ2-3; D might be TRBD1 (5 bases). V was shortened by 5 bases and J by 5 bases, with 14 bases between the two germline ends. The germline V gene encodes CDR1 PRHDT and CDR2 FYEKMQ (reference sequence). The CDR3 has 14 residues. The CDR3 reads CASSPTAGLDTQYF. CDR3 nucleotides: TGTGCCAGCAGCCCGACGGCAGGGTTAGATACGCAGTATTTT.